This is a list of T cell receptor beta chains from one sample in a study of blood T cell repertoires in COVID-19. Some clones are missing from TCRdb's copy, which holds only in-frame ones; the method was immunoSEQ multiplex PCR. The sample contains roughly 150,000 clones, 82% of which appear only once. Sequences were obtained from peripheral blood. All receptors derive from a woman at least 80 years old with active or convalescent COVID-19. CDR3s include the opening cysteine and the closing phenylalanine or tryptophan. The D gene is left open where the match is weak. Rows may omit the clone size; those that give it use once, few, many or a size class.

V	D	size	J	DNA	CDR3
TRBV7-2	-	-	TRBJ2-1	TGTGCCAGCAGCTTATCAGGACAGTCCTACAATGAGCAGTTCTTC	CASSLSGQSYNEQFF
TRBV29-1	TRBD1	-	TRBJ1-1	TGCAGCGTTGAGTTGGACAGGGGGTACACTGAAGCTTTCTTT	CSVELDRGYTEAFF
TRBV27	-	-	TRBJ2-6	TGTGCCAGCACCGAAGTAGGCAGGGTGGGTTCTGGGGCCAACGTCCTGACTTTC	CASTEVGRVGSGANVLTF
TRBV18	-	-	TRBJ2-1	TGTGCCAGCTCACCAATTCCGGGGGGCGCGAGCGGTTACTCCTACAATGAGCAGTTCTTC	CASSPIPGGASGYSYNEQFF
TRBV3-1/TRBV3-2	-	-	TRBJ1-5	TGTGCCAGCAGCCAGGGGTCGGGAGGCAATCAGCCCCAGCATTTT	CASSQGSGGNQPQHF
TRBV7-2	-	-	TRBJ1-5	TGTGCCAGCAGCTTATCTGGCCGCAATCAGCCCCAGCATTTT	CASSLSGRNQPQHF
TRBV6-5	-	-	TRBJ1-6	TGTGCCAGCAGTTACTCTTCCGGGTTGGGTTCACCCCTCCACTTT	CASSYSSGLGSPLHF
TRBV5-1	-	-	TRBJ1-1	TGCGCCAGCAACCCGACAGGAATGAACACTGAAGCTTTCTTT	CASNPTGMNTEAFF
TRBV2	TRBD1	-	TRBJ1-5	TGTGCCAGCAGCGGACAGGACAATCAGCCCCAGCATTTT	CASSGQDNQPQHF
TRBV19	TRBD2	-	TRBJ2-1	TGTGCCAGTAGCCCCGGACTAGCGGGAATCAGCCACAATGAGCAGTTCTTC	CASSPGLAGISHNEQFF
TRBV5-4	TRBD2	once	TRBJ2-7	TGTGCCAGCAGCTGGGGCGGGAGTTCTACCTACGAGCAGTACTTC	CASSWGGSSTYEQYF
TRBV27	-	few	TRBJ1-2	TGTGCCAGCAGTTTAGGCCCAAAGACAAACCACTATGGCTACACCTTC	CASSLGPKTNHYGYTF
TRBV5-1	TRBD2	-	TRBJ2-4	TGCGCCAGCAGCACCGGGACTAGCGGGAGTGGAGCCAAAAACATTCAGTACTTC	CASSTGTSGSGAKNIQYF
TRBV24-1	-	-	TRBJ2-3	TGTGCCACCAGTGACCCCAATGGCGGTAGAGATACGCAGTATTTT	CATSDPNGGRDTQYF
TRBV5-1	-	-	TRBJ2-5	TGCGCCAGCAGCTTGGTGCGGGTCAGGCAGGGGGAGACCCAGTACTTC	CASSLVRVRQGETQYF
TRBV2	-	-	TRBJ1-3	TGTGCCAGCAGCGCCTATCCGGGGTGGCTAGCTGGAAACACCATATATTTT	CASSAYPGWLAGNTIYF
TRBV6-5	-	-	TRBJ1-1	TGTGCCAGCAGTCCCCCCGGGGGGGGGATGGAAGCTTTCTTT	CASSPPGGGMEAFF
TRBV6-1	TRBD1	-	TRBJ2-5	TGTGCCAGCAGTGACGGGACAGGGGTTGAGACCCAGTACTTC	CASSDGTGVETQYF
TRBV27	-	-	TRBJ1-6	TGTGCCAGCAGTTTTTACGGGGTCTATAATTCACCCCTCCACTTT	CASSFYGVYNSPLHF
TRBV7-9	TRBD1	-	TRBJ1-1	TGTGCCAGCAGCATCCTCCGAACAGGGGCGGGTCCTGCTGAAGCTTTCTTT	CASSILRTGAGPAEAFF
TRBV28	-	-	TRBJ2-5	TGTGCCAGCAGTTTAACAATTCAAGAGACCCAGTACTTC	CASSLTIQETQYF
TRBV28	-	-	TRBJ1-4	TGTGCCAGCAAGGGGGTGAAGATTTCAACTAATGAAAAACTGTTTTTT	CASKGVKISTNEKLFF
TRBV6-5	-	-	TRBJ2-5	TGTGCCAGCAGTTCTCTAAGGGTGGGAGAAGAGACCCAGTACTTC	CASSSLRVGEETQYF
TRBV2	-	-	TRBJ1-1	TGTGCCAGTAAGCCGGACTTTGGAGCTTTCTTT	CASKPDFGAFF
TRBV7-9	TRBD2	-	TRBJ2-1	TGTGCCAGCAGCTTTAAACGCAGACTAGCGGGAGGGCGGGATGAGCAGTTCTTC	CASSFKRRLAGGRDEQFF
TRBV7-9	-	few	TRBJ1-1	TGTGCCAGCAGCTTGGCAGGAACCCATGAAGCTTTCTTT	CASSLAGTHEAFF
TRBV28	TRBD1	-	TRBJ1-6	TGTGCCAGCAGTTCGCCGGGACAGAATTCACCCCTCCACTTT	CASSSPGQNSPLHF
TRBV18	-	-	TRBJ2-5	TGTGCCAGCTCATTCCAAACAGGGCTCCAAGAGACCCAGTACTTC	CASSFQTGLQETQYF
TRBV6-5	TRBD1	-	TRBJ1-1	TGTGCCAGCAGTAAATTGGACAGGGTTGGGACTGAAGCTTTCTTT	CASSKLDRVGTEAFF
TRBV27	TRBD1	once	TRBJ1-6	TGTGCCAGCAGCTCCCGACAGGGTAACTCACCCCTCCACTTT	CASSSRQGNSPLHF
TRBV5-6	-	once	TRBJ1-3	TGTGCCAGCAGCTTAAGACGGAGCTCTGGAAACACCATATATTTT	CASSLRRSSGNTIYF
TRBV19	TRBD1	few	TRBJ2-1	TGTGCCAGTAGTATGTCCCAGGGGGCCGGATACAATGAGCAGTTCTTC	CASSMSQGAGYNEQFF
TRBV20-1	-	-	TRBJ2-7	TGCAGTGCTAGTACCGTCACTCGTTACGAGCAGTACTTC	CSASTVTRYEQYF
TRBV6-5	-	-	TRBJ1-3	TGTGCCAGCAGAGGGACACACTCTGGAAACACCATATATTTT	CASRGTHSGNTIYF
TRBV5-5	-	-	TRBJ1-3	TGTGCCAGCAGCGCCCAGGGTCTTAGCTCTGGAAACACCATATATTTT	CASSAQGLSSGNTIYF
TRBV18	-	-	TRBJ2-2	TGTGCCAGCTCCCCTTCGAGAGAGATGACCGGGGAGCTGTTTTTT	CASSPSREMTGELFF
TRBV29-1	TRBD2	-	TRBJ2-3	TGCAGCGTGGACCGACCGAAGCGGGAGTCGGGGGCAGATACGCAGTATTTT	CSVDRPKRESGADTQYF
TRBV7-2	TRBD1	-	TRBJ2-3	TGTGCCAGCAGCTCCAACAGGGGACCAGATACGCAGTATTTT	CASSSNRGPDTQYF
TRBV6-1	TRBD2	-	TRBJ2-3	TGTGCCAGCAGTGAACCCGGGAGGAAGGGAGATACGCAGTATTTT	CASSEPGRKGDTQYF
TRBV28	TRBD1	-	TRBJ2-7	TGTGCCAGCAGAACGACAGGGGTGGCCTACGAGCAGTACTTC	CASRTTGVAYEQYF
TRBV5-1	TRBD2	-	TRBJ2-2	TGCGCCAGCAGCCCACGACAGGGCCGGGGGCTAGCGGGAGCCAACGGGGAGCTGTTTTTT	CASSPRQGRGLAGANGELFF
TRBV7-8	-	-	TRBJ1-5	TGTGCCAGCAGCTTAGAACGGCTCACGGGGCCCCAGCATTTT	CASSLERLTGPQHF
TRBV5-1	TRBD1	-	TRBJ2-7	TGCGCCAGCAGTTTCCGGGACAGGGGGCTCAACGAGCAGTACTTC	CASSFRDRGLNEQYF
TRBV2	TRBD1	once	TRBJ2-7	TGTGCCAGCTTTCGGGACAGGAGCTCCTACGAGCAGTACTTC	CASFRDRSSYEQYF
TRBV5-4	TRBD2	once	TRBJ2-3	TGTGCCAGCAGTAGCGGGAGCGGGCGGGATACGCAGTATTTT	CASSSGSGRDTQYF
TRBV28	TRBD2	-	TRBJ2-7	TGTGCCAGCAGTTTCGGACTAGCGGCCTACGAGCAGTACTTC	CASSFGLAAYEQYF
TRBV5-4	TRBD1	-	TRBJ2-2	TGTGCCAGCAGCTTGCGGACAGGGAGCACCGGGGAGCTGTTTTTT	CASSLRTGSTGELFF
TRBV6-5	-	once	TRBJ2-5	TGTGCCAGCACCCAAGGGGGTGGGACCCAGTACTTC	CASTQGGGTQYF
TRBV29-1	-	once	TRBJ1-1	TGCAGCGTTGATTCCGGGAGACAAAATGAAGCTTTCTTT	CSVDSGRQNEAFF
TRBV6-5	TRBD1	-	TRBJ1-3	TGTGCCAGCAGAACAGGGGGCCGGACTGGAAACACCATATATTTT	CASRTGGRTGNTIYF
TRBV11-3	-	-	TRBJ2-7	TGTGCCAGCAGCAGTGGCAGGGAGGTCCCCTACGAGCAGTACTTC	CASSSGREVPYEQYF
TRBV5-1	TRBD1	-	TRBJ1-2	TGCGCCAGCAGCCGGGACAGGGTTAACTATGGCTACACCTTC	CASSRDRVNYGYTF
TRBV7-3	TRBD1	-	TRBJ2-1	TGTGCCAGCAGCTTAGCCGGGACAGGGGGAGGCGGCAATGAGCAGTTCTTC	CASSLAGTGGGGNEQFF
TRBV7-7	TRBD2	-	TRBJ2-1	TGTGCCAGCAGCCCACTAGCGTCGACGGCCCAGTACAATGAGCAGTTCTTC	CASSPLASTAQYNEQFF
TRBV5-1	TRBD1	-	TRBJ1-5	TGCGCCAGCAGCTTGAGACAGGGGGACCAGCCCCAGCATTTT	CASSLRQGDQPQHF
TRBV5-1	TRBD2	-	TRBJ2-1	TGCGCCAGCAGCTCGGGGGGGACTAGCGGTTATAACAATGAGCAGTTCTTC	CASSSGGTSGYNNEQFF
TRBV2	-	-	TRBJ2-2	TGTGCCAGCAGTGAAGAAAACAGGCGGCAAACCGGGGAGCTGTTTTTT	CASSEENRRQTGELFF